This T cell receptor (beta chain) is drawn from a study of T cell responses to AZD1222 COVID-19 vaccine. Study details: Second-dose timings of about 4 or about 12 weeks were pooled.

Whole-study results and caveats: Donors in the cohort were predominantly white British and more often female, and clonal diversity was possibly underestimated. Variant regions that are unmutated are reportedly the target of nearly half of spike-specific TCRs.

The repertoire was sequenced with immunoSEQ multiplex PCR; TCRdb's copy has only in-frame clones and lacks some. The sample includes about 110,000 clones, around 96% of them seen just once. As to this clone: Its specificity is not known.

The CDR3 spans 15 residues. Trimming removed 3 bases from V and 7 bases from J; junction bases left unmatched: 4. Germline CDR1 reads KGHSH; CDR2 reads LQKENI. The chain has TRBV18 and TRBJ1-6, with TRBD1 identical over 9 bases. The sequencing used peripheral blood, collected on day 0 of AZD1222 vaccination. The receptor comes from an adult in good health. CDR3 sequence reads: CASSPGTGRNSPLHF. The CDR3 DNA reads as TGTGCCAGCTCACCCGGGACAGGGAGGAATTCACCCCTCCACTTT.